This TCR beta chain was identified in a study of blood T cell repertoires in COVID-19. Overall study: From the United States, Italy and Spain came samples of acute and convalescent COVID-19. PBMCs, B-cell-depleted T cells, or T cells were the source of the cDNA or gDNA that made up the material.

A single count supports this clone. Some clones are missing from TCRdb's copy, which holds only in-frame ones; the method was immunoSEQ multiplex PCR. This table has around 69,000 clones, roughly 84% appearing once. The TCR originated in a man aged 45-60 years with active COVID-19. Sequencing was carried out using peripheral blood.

The CDR3 nucleotides read TGTGCCAGCAGCCCGGGGGGGCCTGGCGGCTACACCTTC. It codes for CASSPGGPGGYTF. J is TRBJ1-2 and V is TRBV7-9, with a weak D call TRBD1 (6 bases). Between the trimmed V and J ends, which lost 5 bases and 8 bases, there was a span of 15 bases. The germline CDR1 and CDR2 sequences are SEHNR and FQNEAQ (reference sequence). The CDR3 extends over 13 amino acids.